A single sample gave rise to the 8 T cell receptor beta chains below, sequenced in a study of graft-versus-host responses after intestinal transplantation listed by TCRdb under 2021. The library was produced with the immunoSEQ multiplex PCR assay. The immuneACCESS repertoire file appears here via TCRdb, limited to in-frame rearrangements. These files lack a portion of the clones; in checked studies, under half of the deficit traces to unresolved V genes, and the cause of the others is not known. For this sample the table gives around 120,000 clones, of which just under 95% were detected only once. The ten biggest clones cover about 0.11% of the sample. These receptors have no known antigen. This specimen's time point label, per the study, means: cells obtained before transplantation from donor or recipient. This specimen consisted of unstimulated CD4+ T cells sorted from spleen or lymph node cells, obtained before intestinal transplant. The receptors come from a human donor who received an intestinal transplant.

The V gene is TRBV5-1, the J gene TRBJ1-4, with 11 bases fitting TRBD1. In germline, CDR1 is SGHRS, CDR2 YFSETQ. After removal of 4 bases from V and 5 bases from J, the junction contained 7 bases not matched to a gene. This CDR3 is built from 16 residues. The CDR3, as DNA: TGCGCCAGCAGCCCGAGGACAGGGGGCGACAATGAAAAACTGTTTTTT. Its protein product is CASSPRTGGDNEKLFF. The full variable domain, with the rest looked up from reference TRBV5-1 and TRBJ1-4, is KAGVTQTPRYLIKTRGQQVTLSCSPISGHRSVSWYQQTPGQGLQFLFEYFSETQRNKGNFPGRFSGRQFSNSRSEMNVSTLELGDSALYLCASSPRTGGDNEKLFFGSGTQLSVL.

The chain joins TRBV7-9 to TRBJ2-7, with D possibly TRBD1 on 5 matching bases. The CDR3 sequence is 15 residues long. Between the trimmed V and J ends, which lost 3 bases and 4 bases, there was a span of 16 bases. Germline assignment: CDR1 SEHNR and CDR2 FQNEAQ (reference sequence). The CDR3 region is CASSFLRAMTYEQYF. CDR3 bases: TGTGCCAGCAGCTTTCTCAGGGCGATGACATACGAGCAGTACTTC. The whole variable domain, filled in from reference TRBV7-9 and TRBJ2-7, reads DTGVSQNPRHKITKRGQNVTFRCDPISEHNRLYWYRQTLGQGPEFLTYFQNEAQLEKSRLLSDRFSAERPKGSFSTLEIQRTEQGDSAMYLCASSFLRAMTYEQYFGPGTRLTVT.

This chain connects TRBV18 to TRBJ2-1; 7 bases agree with TRBD2. The germline V gene encodes CDR1 KGHSH and CDR2 LQKENI. V lost 3 bases to trimming and J lost 1 base; unmatched junction nucleotides: 9. This CDR3 is 17 amino acids long. The CDR3 DNA reads TGTGCCAGCTCACCCCAGTCGGCGGGAGTTTCCTACAATGAGCAGTTCTTC. As protein: CASSPQSAGVSYNEQFF.

Worth noting for this clone: Compared with germline, one end of the junction differs, possibly owing to a read error. The gene calls are TRBV11-2 and TRBJ1-2; 7 bases are a match to TRBD1. The CDR3 covers 12 residues. The germline V gene encodes CDR1 SGHAT and CDR2 FQNNGV. In nucleotides, the CDR3 is TGTGCCAGCAGCTTAGATGACAGGGTCCGGATCTTC. Translation: CASSLDDRVRIF.

This rearrangement joins TRBV4-1 to TRBJ2-5; D assignment may be TRBD1 or TRBD2 (7 bases each). CDR1 and CDR2 from the germline V gene are MGHRA and YSYEKL. CDR3 length: 17 residues. The germline V and J ends were trimmed by 1 base and 5 bases, with 20 bases remaining between them. CDR3 residues: CASSQVPGGGRGETQYF. CDR3 nucleotides: TGCGCCAGCAGCCAAGTTCCAGGGGGGGGACGGGGGGAGACCCAGTACTTC.

V and J are TRBV7-9 and TRBJ1-1; D is undetermined. Trimming cost V 1 base and J 8 bases, with 11 bases left between them. Germline V gene lookup returns CDR1 SEHNR and CDR2 FQNEAQ (reference sequence). The CDR3 loop spans 13 amino acids. CDR3 DNA sequence: TGTGCCAGCAGCTTAGGTTACGGCGGAGAAGCTTTCTTT. Its protein product is CASSLGYGGEAFF.

The rearrangement uses TRBV28 and TRBJ1-5; no firm D call. Germline loops: CDR1 MDHEN, CDR2 SYDVKM. This CDR3 comprises 13 residues. Trimming pared 5 bases from V and 6 bases from J, leaving 11 bases between. The chain's CDR3 is CASSPQTGQPQHF. The CDR3, as DNA: TGTGCCAGCAGTCCCCAGACCGGTCAGCCCCAGCATTTT.

The chain combines TRBV28 with TRBJ2-7, with no clear D. V lost 4 bases and J lost 4, with 11 bases in between. This CDR3 contains 13 residues. Germline V lookup: CDR1 MDHEN, CDR2 SYDVKM. CDR3: CASSSPRRYEQYF. DNA of the CDR3: TGTGCCAGCAGTTCCCCGAGAAGGTACGAGCAGTACTTC.